This T cell receptor beta chain was documented in a study of blood T cell repertoires in COVID-19. Study-wide background: Sites in the United States, Italy and Spain provided acute and convalescent COVID-19 samples. Sources were T cells, B-cell-depleted T cells, or PBMCs; the material itself was cDNA or gDNA.

In the original workflow: Amplification from reference gene primers served as the basis for estimated nucleated cell counts. Sequencing used immunoSEQ multiplex PCR; TCRdb keeps in-frame clones, though not all of them. The V and J calls and the clone size are those of that table, but D and trimming were determined from the DNA. The repertoire consists of 73,000 or so clones, with roughly 80% occurring once and the leading ten covering under 5%. The CDR3 has 15 amino acids. Looked up from germline, CDR1 is MRHNA and CDR2 is SNTAGT. The J segment lost 3 bases and the V segment lost 2 bases, leaving 3 bases of the junction unmatched.

The TCR sequence derives from a woman in her fifties or sixties with acute or convalescent COVID-19. Sequencing was performed on peripheral blood. The V gene is TRBV6-4, the J gene TRBJ2-3; 9 positions agree with TRBD2. The CDR3 here is CASSDRGLATDTQYF. CDR3 nucleotides: TGTGCCAGCAGTGACCGGGGACTAGCAACAGATACGCAGTATTTT.